This T cell receptor beta chain was recorded in a study of T cells in Graves' hyperthyroidism and ophthalmopathy. Study results and caveats: Model-based prediction identified ophthalmopathy a median 6.5 months prior to its onset. Most thyroid clonotypes that were expanded above 0.001 also turned up in blood.

Of note for this clonotype: Its specificity is not known.

Amplified TCR beta CDR3 regions derived from RNA transcripts. The HTBI set primed first-round TCR CDR3 RT-PCR. TCRdb used MiXCR to reprocess the multiplex PCR reads, holding one entry per CDR3 protein. The sample contains approximately 95,000 distinct CDR3 sequences, around 37% of which appear only once. Germline V CDR1 and CDR2: SGHDT, YYEEEE. The V and J ends lost 0 bases and 2 bases respectively, with 15 bases between them. CDR3 length equals 16 residues. Patients with uncontrolled infections, other autoimmune diseases, pregnancy or lactation were excluded. What was sequenced was peripheral blood or thyroid tissue (not recorded which). This chain uses TRBV5-6 with TRBJ2-7; a possible D gene is TRBD1 (5 bases). This TCR was sampled from a woman younger than 45 with Graves' hyperthyroidism. CDR3 DNA: TGTGCCAGCAGCTTGGTAGTGACAGCAAGCCCCTACGAGCAGTACTTC. It is translated as CASSLVVTASPYEQYF. The whole variable domain, filled in from reference TRBV5-6 and TRBJ2-7, reads DAGVTQSPTHLIKTRGQQVTLRCSPKSGHDTVSWYQQALGQGPQFIFQYYEEEERQRGNFPDRFSGHQFPNYSSELNVNALLLGDSALYLCASSLVVTASPYEQYFGPGTRLTVT.